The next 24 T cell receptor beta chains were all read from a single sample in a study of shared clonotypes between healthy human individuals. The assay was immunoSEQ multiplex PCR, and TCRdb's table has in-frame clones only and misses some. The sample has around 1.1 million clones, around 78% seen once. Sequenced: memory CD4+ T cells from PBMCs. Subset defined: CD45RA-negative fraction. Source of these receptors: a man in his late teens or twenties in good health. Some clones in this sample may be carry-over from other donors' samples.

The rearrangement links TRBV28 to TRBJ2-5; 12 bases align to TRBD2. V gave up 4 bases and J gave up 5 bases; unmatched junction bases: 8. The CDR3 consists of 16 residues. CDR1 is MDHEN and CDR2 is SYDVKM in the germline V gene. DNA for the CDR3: TGTGCCAGCAGTTCGAGACTAGCGGGAGTTTGGGAGACCCAGTACTTC. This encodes CASSSRLAGVWETQYF.

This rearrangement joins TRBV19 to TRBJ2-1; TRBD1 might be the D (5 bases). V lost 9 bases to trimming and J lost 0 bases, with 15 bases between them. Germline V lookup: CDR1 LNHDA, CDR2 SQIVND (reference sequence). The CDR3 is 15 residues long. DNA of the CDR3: TGTGCCAGCAAAGACAGCCCCCTCTCCTACAATGAGCAGTTCTTC. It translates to CASKDSPLSYNEQFF.

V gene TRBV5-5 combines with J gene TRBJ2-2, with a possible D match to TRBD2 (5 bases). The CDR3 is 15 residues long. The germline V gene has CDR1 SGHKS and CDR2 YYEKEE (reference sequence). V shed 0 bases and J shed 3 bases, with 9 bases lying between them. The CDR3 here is CASSLGRYDTGELFF. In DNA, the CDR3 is TGTGCCAGCAGCTTGGGGAGGTATGACACCGGGGAGCTGTTTTTT.

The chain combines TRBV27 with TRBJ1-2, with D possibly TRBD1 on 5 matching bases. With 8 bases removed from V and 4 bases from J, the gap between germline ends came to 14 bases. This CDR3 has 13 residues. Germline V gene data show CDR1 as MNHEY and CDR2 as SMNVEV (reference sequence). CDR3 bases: TGTGCCAGCGCGGACCGGGACTCCTATGGCTACACCTTC. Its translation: CASADRDSYGYTF.

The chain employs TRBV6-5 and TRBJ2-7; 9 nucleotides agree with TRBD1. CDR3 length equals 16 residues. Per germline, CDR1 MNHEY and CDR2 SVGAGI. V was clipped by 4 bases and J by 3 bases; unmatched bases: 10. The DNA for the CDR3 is TGTGCCAGCAGTTGGAGACCGGGACAGGGAAGCTACGAGCAGTACTTC. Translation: CASSWRPGQGSYEQYF.

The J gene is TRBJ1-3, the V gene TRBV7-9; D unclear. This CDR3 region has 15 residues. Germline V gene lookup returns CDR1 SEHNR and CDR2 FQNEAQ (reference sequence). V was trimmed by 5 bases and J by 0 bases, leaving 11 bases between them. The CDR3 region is CASSPRKSSGNTIYF. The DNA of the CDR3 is TGTGCCAGCAGCCCGAGGAAAAGCTCTGGAAACACCATATATTTT.

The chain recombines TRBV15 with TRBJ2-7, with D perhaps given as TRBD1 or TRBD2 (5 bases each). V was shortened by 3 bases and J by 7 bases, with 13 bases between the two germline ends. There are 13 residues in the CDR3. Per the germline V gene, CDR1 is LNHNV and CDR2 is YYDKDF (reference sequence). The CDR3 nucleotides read TGTGCCACCAGCAGGGGGCCATCGGGGGAGCAGTACTTC. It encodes CATSRGPSGEQYF.

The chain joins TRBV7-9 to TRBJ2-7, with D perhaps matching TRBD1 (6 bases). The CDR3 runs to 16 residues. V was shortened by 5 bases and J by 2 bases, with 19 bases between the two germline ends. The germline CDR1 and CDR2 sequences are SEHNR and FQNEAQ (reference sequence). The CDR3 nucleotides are TGTGCCAGCAGCACAAACCCCGGGACATTGCCCTACGAGCAGTACTTC. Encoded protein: CASSTNPGTLPYEQYF.

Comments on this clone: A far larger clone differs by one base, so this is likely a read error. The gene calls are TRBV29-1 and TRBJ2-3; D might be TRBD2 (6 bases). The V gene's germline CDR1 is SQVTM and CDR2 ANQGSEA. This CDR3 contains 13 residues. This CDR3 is CGVVASDTDTQYF. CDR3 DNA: TGCGGCGTTGTTGCTAGCGACACAGATACGCAGTATTTT.

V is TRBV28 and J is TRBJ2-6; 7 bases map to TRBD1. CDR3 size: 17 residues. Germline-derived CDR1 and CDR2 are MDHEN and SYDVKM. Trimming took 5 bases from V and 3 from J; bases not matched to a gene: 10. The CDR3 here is CASSLPTGQVGANVLTF. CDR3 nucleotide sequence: TGTGCCAGCAGTCTGCCGACAGGGCAGGTTGGGGCCAACGTCCTGACTTTC.

The CDR3 here is CASSDSAGLTPYGYTF. For the CDR3, the DNA is TGTGCCAGCAGTGACTCAGCAGGGCTTACTCCTTATGGCTACACCTTC. The rearrangement links TRBV6-4 to TRBJ1-2; possibly TRBD1 for D (5 bases). V gave up 0 bases and J gave up 5 bases, with 16 bases separating them. Per germline, CDR1 MRHNA and CDR2 SNTAGT. CDR3 length equals 16 residues.

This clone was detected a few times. DNA of the CDR3: TGTGCCAGCAGCTTAGTCCGGACAGCTAGCTACGAGCAGTACTTC. Amino acids: CASSLVRTASYEQYF. The chain recombines TRBV11-2 with TRBJ2-7; D may be TRBD1 (6 bases). Trimming removed 1 base at V and 3 bases at J, with 13 bases between. The CDR3 totals 15 residues. Germline lookup yields CDR1 SGHAT and CDR2 FQNNGV.

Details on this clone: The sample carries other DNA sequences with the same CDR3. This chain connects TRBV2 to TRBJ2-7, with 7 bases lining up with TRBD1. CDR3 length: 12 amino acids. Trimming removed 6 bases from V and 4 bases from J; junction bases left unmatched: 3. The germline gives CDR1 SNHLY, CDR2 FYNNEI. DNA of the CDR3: TGTGCCAGCAGGGTACAGGGGTACGAGCAGTACTTC. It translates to CASRVQGYEQYF.

CDR3 in amino acids: CASSDPRGDRGRNTEAFF. As DNA, the CDR3 is TGTGCCAGCAGCGACCCGCGAGGGGACAGGGGGCGGAACACTGAAGCTTTCTTT. The chain couples TRBV28 to TRBJ1-1, with 12 bases identical to TRBD1. Germline trimming cut 6 bases from V and 1 base from J; bases unmatched to any gene: 12. CDR1 and CDR2 (germline): MDHEN, SYDVKM. CDR3 length equals 18 residues.

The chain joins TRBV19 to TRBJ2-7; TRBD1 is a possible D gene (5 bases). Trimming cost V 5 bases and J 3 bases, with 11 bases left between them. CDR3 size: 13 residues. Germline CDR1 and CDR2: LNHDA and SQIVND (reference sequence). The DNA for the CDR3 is TGTGCCAGTAGTTTTTCAGGGCTCTACGAGCAGTACTTC. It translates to CASSFSGLYEQYF.

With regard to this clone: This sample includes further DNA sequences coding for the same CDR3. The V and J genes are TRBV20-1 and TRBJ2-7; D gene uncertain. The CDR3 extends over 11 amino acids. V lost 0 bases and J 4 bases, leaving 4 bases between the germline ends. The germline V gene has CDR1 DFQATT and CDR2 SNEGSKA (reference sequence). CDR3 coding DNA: TGCAGTGCTAGAGACGCATACGAGCAGTACTTC. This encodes CSARDAYEQYF.

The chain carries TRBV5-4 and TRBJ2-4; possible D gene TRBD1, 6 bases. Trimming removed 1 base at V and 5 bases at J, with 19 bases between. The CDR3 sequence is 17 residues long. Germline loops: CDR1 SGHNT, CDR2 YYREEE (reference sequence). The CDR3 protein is CASSLLGHLSSQNIQYF. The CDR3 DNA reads TGTGCCAGCAGCTTGTTGGGACACCTTTCTAGCCAAAACATTCAGTACTTC.

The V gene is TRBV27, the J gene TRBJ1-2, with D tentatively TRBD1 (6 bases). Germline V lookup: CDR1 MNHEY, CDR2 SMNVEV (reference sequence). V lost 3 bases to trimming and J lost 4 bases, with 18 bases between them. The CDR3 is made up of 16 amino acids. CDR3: CASSLTAGVIVYGYTF. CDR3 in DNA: TGTGCCAGCAGTTTGACGGCAGGGGTGATCGTCTATGGCTACACCTTC.

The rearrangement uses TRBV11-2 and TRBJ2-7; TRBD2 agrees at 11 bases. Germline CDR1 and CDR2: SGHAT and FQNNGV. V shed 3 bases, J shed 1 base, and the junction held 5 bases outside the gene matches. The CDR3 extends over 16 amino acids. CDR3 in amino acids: CASSLARLAGSYEQYF. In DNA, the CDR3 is TGTGCCAGCAGCTTGGCTAGACTAGCGGGGTCCTACGAGCAGTACTTC. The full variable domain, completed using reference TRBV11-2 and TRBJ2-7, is EAGVAQSPRYKIIEKRQSVAFWCNPISGHATLYWYQQILGQGPKLLIQFQNNGVVDDSQLPKDRFSAERLKGVDSTLKIQPAKLEDSAVYLCASSLARLAGSYEQYFGPGTRLTVT.

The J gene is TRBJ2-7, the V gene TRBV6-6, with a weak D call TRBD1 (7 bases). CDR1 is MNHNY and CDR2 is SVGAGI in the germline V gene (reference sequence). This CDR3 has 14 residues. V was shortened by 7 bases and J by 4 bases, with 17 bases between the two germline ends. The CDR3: CASKEEGALYEQYF. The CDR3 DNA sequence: TGTGCCAGCAAGGAGGAGGGGGCCCTATACGAGCAGTACTTC.

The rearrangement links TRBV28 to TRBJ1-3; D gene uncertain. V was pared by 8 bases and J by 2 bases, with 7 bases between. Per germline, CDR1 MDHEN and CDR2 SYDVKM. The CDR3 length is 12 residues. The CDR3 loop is CASSQPGNTIYF. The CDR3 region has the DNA TGTGCCAGCTCCCAACCTGGAAACACCATATATTTT.

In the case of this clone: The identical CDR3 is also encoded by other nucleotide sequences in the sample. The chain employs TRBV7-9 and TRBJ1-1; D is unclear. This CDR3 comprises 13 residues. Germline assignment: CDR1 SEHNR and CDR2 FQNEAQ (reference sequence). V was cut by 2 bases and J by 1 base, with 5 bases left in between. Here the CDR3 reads CASSLFGNTEAFF. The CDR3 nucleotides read TGTGCCAGCAGCTTATTTGGGAACACTGAAGCTTTCTTT.

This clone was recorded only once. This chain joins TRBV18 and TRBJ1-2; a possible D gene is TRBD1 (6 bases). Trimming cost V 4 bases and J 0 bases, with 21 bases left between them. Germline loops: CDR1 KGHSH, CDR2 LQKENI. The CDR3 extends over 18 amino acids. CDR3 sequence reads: CASSHSSGQSTANYGYTF. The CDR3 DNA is TGTGCCAGCTCACATTCCAGTGGACAGAGTACAGCTAACTATGGCTACACCTTC.

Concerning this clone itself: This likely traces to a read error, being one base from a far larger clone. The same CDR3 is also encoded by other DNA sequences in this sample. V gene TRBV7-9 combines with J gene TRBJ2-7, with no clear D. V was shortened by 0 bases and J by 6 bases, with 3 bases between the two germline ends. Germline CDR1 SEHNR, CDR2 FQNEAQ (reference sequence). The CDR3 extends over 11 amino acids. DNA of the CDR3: TGTGCCAGCAGCTTAGCGGGCGAGCAGTACTTC. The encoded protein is CASSLAGEQYF.